This entry lists 12 T cell receptor beta chains sequenced from one sample in a study of shared clonotypes between healthy human individuals (dated by TCRdb to the early 2020s). CD8 naive samples were CD45RO-negative cells positively selected for CCR7, giving a CD45RA+CCR7+ population that excluded TemRA cells. Preparation of the library involved the immunoSEQ multiplex PCR assay. TCRdb holds this immuneACCESS table with in-frame rearrangements only. Some clones are missing; in checked studies, unresolved V genes explain under half, and the rest has no known cause. Within this sample are hundreds of thousands of clones, with 85% to 95% of them counted one time only. The ten largest clonotypes hold over 0.1% of the sample. Sequenced material: naive CD8+ T cells sorted from blood. In the paper's terms, the cell subset or site label means: CD45RA+CCR7+. These receptor sequences come from a woman in her twenties or thirties in good health.

This chain links TRBV2 with TRBJ2-5; the match to TRBD2 covers 11 bases. This CDR3 is built from 17 residues. The V gene end was trimmed by 10 bases and the J gene end by 4 bases; junction bases not matched to a gene: 17. Germline V lookup: CDR1 SNHLY, CDR2 FYNNEI. CDR3: CATSIWYEGTSGETQYF. The CDR3 DNA reads as TGTGCCACCAGCATTTGGTATGAGGGGACTAGCGGAGAGACCCAGTACTTC. Based on the CDR3 plus reference TRBV2 and TRBJ2-5, the full variable domain is EPEVTQTPSHQVTQMGQEVILRCVPISNHLYFYWYRQILGQKVEFLVSFYNNEISEKSEIFDDQFSVERPDGSNFTLKIRSTKLEDSAMYFCATSIWYEGTSGETQYFGPGTRLLVL.

This chain joins TRBV28 and TRBJ1-4, with TRBD1 matching over 8 bases. Losses at the gene ends were 5 bases for V and 7 bases for J; bases not matched to a gene: 9. The V gene's germline CDR1 is MDHEN and CDR2 SYDVKM. The CDR3 has 15 residues. The CDR3 DNA sequence: TGTGCCAGCAGTCCTATACAGGGGGGGGTTGAAAAACTGTTTTTT. Translated: CASSPIQGGVEKLFF.

This clone came up once. V is TRBV6-6 and J is TRBJ2-7; D not resolved. Germline CDR1 is MNHNY and CDR2 is SVGAGI (reference sequence). The CDR3 contains 15 residues. V was pared by 4 bases and J by 7 bases, with 20 bases between. CDR3 protein: CASSSDRDPTREQYF. The CDR3 nucleotides read TGTGCCAGCAGTTCCGACCGAGATCCTACGCGGGAGCAGTACTTC.

Here the CDR3 reads CASSLMPLAGNYEQYF. The CDR3 DNA reads TGTGCCAGCAGTCTGATGCCACTAGCGGGGAACTACGAGCAGTACTTC. V usage is TRBV28 and J usage is TRBJ2-7; 10 nucleotides line up with TRBD2. Germline V gene data show CDR1 as MDHEN and CDR2 as SYDVKM. Trimming removed 5 bases from V and 3 bases from J; junction bases left unmatched: 10. The CDR3 consists of 16 residues.

The J gene is TRBJ2-1, the V gene TRBV9; 11 bases are a match to TRBD2. The CDR3 length is 15 residues. V was clipped by 3 bases and J by 5 bases; unmatched bases: 4. Germline values: CDR1 SGDLS, CDR2 YYNGEE. The CDR3 DNA reads as TGTGCCAGCAGCGATAGCGGGAGGGTGGACAATGAGCAGTTCTTC. This codes for CASSDSGRVDNEQFF.

The chain couples TRBV7-8 to TRBJ2-5; TRBD1 might be the D (6 bases). The J call is in doubt because the DNA end fits TRBJ2-7 better. The CDR3 sequence is 16 residues long. Germline V gene sequence: CDR1 SGHVS, CDR2 FQNEAQ. The chain's CDR3 is CASSSRGIRSNYEQYF. The CDR3 DNA reads TGTGCCAGCAGCTCCAGGGGAATACGGAGTAATTACGAGCAGTACTTC.

A single count supports this clone. The chain is built from TRBV7-9 and TRBJ1-1; D gene unclear. The CDR3 sequence is 11 residues long. Trimming took 4 bases from V and 6 from J, leaving 6 bases between them. Germline loops: CDR1 SEHNR, CDR2 FQNEAQ (reference sequence). The CDR3: CASSSAPEAFF. DNA of the CDR3: TGTGCCAGCAGCTCCGCCCCTGAAGCTTTCTTT.

The rearrangement joins TRBV2 to TRBJ2-7; D not certain. The V gene's germline CDR1 is SNHLY and CDR2 FYNNEI. Trimming took off 6 bases at V and 2 bases at J, with 14 bases between the two ends. There are 14 residues in the CDR3. CDR3 nucleotides: TGTGCCAGCAGCGAGCCGGGCGGAACCTACGAGCAGTACTTC. Protein product: CASSEPGGTYEQYF. The full variable domain, with the rest looked up from reference TRBV2 and TRBJ2-7, is EPEVTQTPSHQVTQMGQEVILRCVPISNHLYFYWYRQILGQKVEFLVSFYNNEISEKSEIFDDQFSVERPDGSNFTLKIRSTKLEDSAMYFCASSEPGGTYEQYFGPGTRLTVT.

The V gene is TRBV7-2, the J gene TRBJ2-7; 8 bases align to TRBD2. V lost 3 bases to trimming and J lost 6 bases; unmatched junction nucleotides: 7. This CDR3 is built from 14 residues. Looked up from germline, CDR1 is SGHTA and CDR2 is FQGNSA. The DNA for the CDR3 is TGTGCCAGCAGCTTGACGACTAGCGCTCGCGAGCAGTACTTC. Translating it yields CASSLTTSAREQYF.

The chain links TRBV4-1 to TRBJ2-5, with D tentatively TRBD2 (6 bases). Germline CDR1 MGHRA, CDR2 YSYEKL. The length of the CDR3 is 14 residues. With 4 bases removed from V and 11 bases from J, the gap between germline ends came to 20 bases. The CDR3 coding sequence is TGCGCCAGCAGCCCATCGGTAAGGGGCGGGGAGCAGTACTTC. Amino acid sequence: CASSPSVRGGEQYF.

The CDR3 region is CASSAGSYEQYF. Here the CDR3 DNA reads TGTGCCAGCAGTGCAGGATCCTACGAGCAGTACTTC. This chain joins TRBV25-1 and TRBJ2-7; D unresolved. With 4 bases removed from V and 1 base from J, the gap between germline ends came to 5 bases. Germline V gene sequence: CDR1 MGHDK, CDR2 SYGVNS. This CDR3 is 12 amino acids long.

V and J are TRBV29-1 and TRBJ2-2, with TRBD2 matching 12 bases. This CDR3 contains 17 residues. The germline V gene has CDR1 SQVTM and CDR2 ANQGSEA. Trimming cost V 7 bases and J 4 bases; bases outside gene matches: 13. Here the CDR3 reads CSARTSGTYGGTGELFF. The DNA of the CDR3 is TGCAGCGCGCGGACTAGCGGGACTTATGGGGGCACCGGGGAGCTGTTTTTT.